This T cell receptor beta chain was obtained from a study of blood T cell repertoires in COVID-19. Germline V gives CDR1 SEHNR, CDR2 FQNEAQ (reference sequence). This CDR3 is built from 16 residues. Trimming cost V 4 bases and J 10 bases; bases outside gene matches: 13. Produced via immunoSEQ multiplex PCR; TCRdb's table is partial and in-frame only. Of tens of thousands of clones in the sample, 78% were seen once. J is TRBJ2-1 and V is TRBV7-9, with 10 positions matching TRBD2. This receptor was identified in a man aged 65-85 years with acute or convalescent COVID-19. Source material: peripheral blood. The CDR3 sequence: CASSSLGLAGVGEQFF. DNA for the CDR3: TGTGCCAGCAGCTCCCTCGGTCTAGCGGGAGTGGGAGAGCAGTTCTTC.